Listed below are T cell receptor beta chains from one sample, sequenced in a study of blood T cell repertoires in COVID-19. Method: immunoSEQ multiplex PCR; TCRdb's copy keeps in-frame clones and lacks some. The sample lists approximately 150,000 clones, 70% to 90% seen once, with 2.5% to 3% in the top ten. The specimen was peripheral blood. The receptors here all came from a woman aged 80 or over with COVID-19, enrolled during active disease. Both conserved end residues are part of each CDR3. The D gene is left open where the match is weak. Where a row states a size, it is once, few, many or the class of an expanded clone; other rows omit it.

V: TRBV7-9
size: NA
length: 14
D: NA
J: TRBJ1-1
CDR3: CASSFSSWSAEAFF
DNA: TGTGCCAGCAGCTTTTCCAGTTGGTCCGCTGAAGCTTTCTTT

V: TRBV3-1/TRBV3-2
size: NA
length: 13
D: NA
J: TRBJ1-1
CDR3: CASSQDRVTEAFF
DNA: TGTGCCAGCAGCCAAGATCGGGTGACTGAAGCTTTCTTT

V: TRBV6-2/TRBV6-3
size: many
length: 13
D: TRBD1
J: TRBJ1-1
CDR3: CASSYGQGGEAFF
DNA: TGTGCCAGCAGTTATGGACAGGGCGGGGAAGCTTTCTTT

V: TRBV24-1
size: NA
length: 12
D: NA
J: TRBJ2-1
CDR3: CATRDGGTREFF
DNA: TGTGCCACCAGGGATGGCGGGACCCGGGAGTTCTTC

V: TRBV2
size: once
length: 19
D: NA
J: TRBJ2-3
CDR3: CASTDVRFDRGRDTDTQYF
DNA: TGTGCCAGCACTGATGTACGATTTGATAGGGGGCGGGACACAGATACGCAGTATTTT

V: TRBV7-2
size: few
length: 14
D: NA
J: TRBJ2-3
CDR3: CASSSRRGSDTQYF
DNA: TGTGCCAGCAGCTCCCGACGGGGGTCAGATACGCAGTATTTT

V: TRBV5-5
size: NA
length: 14
D: TRBD1
J: TRBJ2-7
CDR3: CASSWGQGAYEQYF
DNA: TGTGCCAGCAGCTGGGGACAGGGGGCGTACGAGCAGTACTTC

V: TRBV10-1
size: NA
length: 15
D: NA
J: TRBJ2-3
CDR3: CASSESRGLGDTQYF
DNA: TGCGCCAGCAGTGAGTCTCGGGGACTGGGGGATACGCAGTATTTT

V: TRBV5-3
size: few
length: 15
D: NA
J: TRBJ1-2
CDR3: CARSLEPGWWYGYTF
DNA: TGTGCCAGAAGCTTGGAGCCAGGGTGGTGGTATGGCTACACCTTC

V: TRBV7-9
size: NA
length: 12
D: TRBD1
J: TRBJ1-2
CDR3: CASSFTGEGYTF
DNA: TGTGCCAGCAGCTTCACAGGGGAGGGCTACACCTTC

V: TRBV19
size: NA
length: 14
D: NA
J: TRBJ2-3
CDR3: CASSMGEVTDTQYF
DNA: TGTGCCAGTAGTATGGGAGAAGTGACAGATACGCAGTATTTT

V: TRBV19
size: NA
length: 18
D: TRBD2
J: TRBJ2-7
CDR3: CASSIGWGLAGASYEQYF
DNA: TGTGCCAGTAGTATAGGGTGGGGACTAGCGGGCGCCTCCTACGAGCAGTACTTC

V: TRBV24-1
size: NA
length: 13
D: NA
J: TRBJ2-3
CDR3: CATGAPPIDTQYF
DNA: TGTGCCACCGGGGCCCCTCCGATAGATACGCAGTATTTT

V: TRBV10-3
size: NA
length: 15
D: TRBD2
J: TRBJ2-7
CDR3: CAISSTSGIRTEQYF
DNA: TGTGCCATCAGTTCGACTAGCGGAATTCGTACGGAGCAGTACTTC

V: TRBV7-2
size: NA
length: 17
D: NA
J: TRBJ1-5
CDR3: CASSLVGGGSGNQPQHF
DNA: TGTGCCAGCAGCTTAGTCGGCGGGGGCTCAGGGAATCAGCCCCAGCATTTT

V: TRBV10-2
size: once
length: 15
D: TRBD1
J: TRBJ1-4
CDR3: CASSALDRGVEKLFF
DNA: TGCGCCAGCAGTGCCTTGGACAGGGGGGTCGAAAAACTGTTTTTT

V: TRBV20-1
size: NA
length: 15
D: TRBD2
J: TRBJ2-1
CDR3: CSASRTSGLRGEQFF
DNA: TGCAGTGCTAGTCGGACTAGCGGCCTTCGGGGTGAGCAGTTCTTC

V: TRBV7-3
size: NA
length: 16
D: TRBD2
J: TRBJ2-2
CDR3: CASSPTSGGAAGELFF
DNA: TGTGCCAGCAGCCCAACTAGCGGGGGGGCCGCCGGGGAGCTGTTTTTT

V: TRBV4-3
size: NA
length: 16
D: NA
J: TRBJ2-3
CDR3: CASSQDYRQSTDTQYF
DNA: TGCGCCAGCAGCCAAGATTACAGACAGAGCACAGATACGCAGTATTTT

V: TRBV7-7
size: once
length: 15
D: TRBD2
J: TRBJ2-1
CDR3: CASSRTSGSPTEQFF
DNA: TGTGCCAGCAGCCGGACTAGCGGGAGCCCGACTGAGCAGTTCTTC

V: TRBV25-1
size: NA
length: 15
D: NA
J: TRBJ2-3
CDR3: CASTPGELGTDTQYF
DNA: TGTGCCAGCACCCCCGGGGAGTTGGGGACAGATACGCAGTATTTT

V: TRBV12-5
size: NA
length: 20
D: TRBD1
J: TRBJ1-1
CDR3: CASGLVLGRTGDFMNTEAFF
DNA: TGTGCTAGTGGTTTGGTTTTGGGACGGACAGGGGACTTCATGAACACTGAAGCTTTCTTT

V: TRBV7-3
size: NA
length: 14
D: TRBD2
J: TRBJ2-1
CDR3: CASSLGLAGNEQFF
DNA: TGTGCCAGCAGCTTGGGACTAGCAGGCAATGAGCAGTTCTTC

V: TRBV28
size: NA
length: 14
D: NA
J: TRBJ1-3
CDR3: CASHTINWGNTIYF
DNA: TGTGCCAGCCACACAATAAATTGGGGAAACACCATATATTTT

V: TRBV4-2
size: NA
length: 15
D: TRBD1
J: TRBJ1-2
CDR3: CASSFPTGANYGYTF
DNA: TGTGCCAGCAGTTTCCCGACAGGGGCGAACTATGGCTACACCTTC

V: TRBV19
size: NA
length: 13
D: NA
J: TRBJ1-1
CDR3: CASSKFQITEAFF
DNA: TGTGCCAGTAGTAAATTCCAGATCACTGAAGCTTTCTTT

V: TRBV5-1
size: NA
length: 14
D: NA
J: TRBJ1-3
CDR3: CASSLDSGVDTIYF
DNA: TGCGCCAGCAGCTTAGACTCAGGGGTGGACACCATATATTTT

V: TRBV28
size: NA
length: 13
D: TRBD1
J: TRBJ2-5
CDR3: CASSRTGQETQYF
DNA: TGTGCCAGCAGTCGGACAGGCCAAGAGACCCAGTACTTC

V: TRBV6-5
size: NA
length: 14
D: TRBD1
J: TRBJ1-2
CDR3: CASSMDRNRYGYTF
DNA: TGTGCCAGCAGTATGGACAGGAACCGGTATGGCTACACCTTC

V: TRBV5-6
size: NA
length: 16
D: TRBD1
J: TRBJ1-4
CDR3: CASSLFGQGLNEKLFF
DNA: TGTGCCAGCAGCTTGTTCGGACAGGGCCTAAATGAAAAACTGTTTTTT

V: TRBV7-2
size: NA
length: 14
D: NA
J: TRBJ2-1
CDR3: CASSKRTTYNEQFF
DNA: TGTGCCAGCAGCAAAAGGACTACCTACAATGAGCAGTTCTTC

V: TRBV27
size: once
length: 14
D: TRBD1
J: TRBJ2-7
CDR3: CASRRTGISYEQYF
DNA: TGTGCCAGCAGACGGACAGGGATTTCCTACGAGCAGTACTTC

V: TRBV2
size: NA
length: 15
D: NA
J: TRBJ1-1
CDR3: CASSGRQAILGEAFF
DNA: TGTGCCAGCAGTGGTAGACAGGCCATCCTTGGCGAAGCTTTCTTT

V: TRBV5-8
size: NA
length: 14
D: TRBD1
J: TRBJ1-2
CDR3: CASSRTGGETGYTF
DNA: TGTGCCAGCAGCAGGACAGGGGGAGAGACCGGCTACACCTTC

V: TRBV2
size: NA
length: 13
D: TRBD1
J: TRBJ1-2
CDR3: CARLGQGASGYTF
DNA: TGTGCCAGGCTGGGACAGGGGGCGTCTGGCTACACCTTC